The clone carrying this T cell receptor beta chain came up once. This may come from a read error, since a much larger clone is one base off. The CDR3 loop spans 12 amino acids. The V gene lost 5 bases and the J gene lost 0 bases, with 1 base spanning the gap. CDR1 MDHEN and CDR2 SYDVKM come from the germline V gene. The assay ran at deep level. Libraries were prepared by immunoSEQ multiplex PCR; TCRdb keeps only in-frame clonotypes and omits some of them. The table includes about a million clones, around three quarters detected once. The source of the sample is a study of shared clonotypes between healthy human individuals.

The V gene is TRBV28, the J gene TRBJ2-2; D remains unclear. The receptor was isolated from a young man in good health. The sample comprised memory CD4+ T cells sorted from blood. Subset noted: CD45RA-negative fraction. DNA of the CDR3: TGTGCCAGCAGTGCGAACACCGGGGAGCTGTTTTTT. This codes for CASSANTGELFF.